This T cell receptor (beta chain) was recovered during a study of cytomegalovirus exposure and HLA in healthy donors. CDR3 length: 13 residues. Germline assignment: CDR1 SNHLY and CDR2 FYNNEI. V lost 8 bases and J lost 2; bases outside the gene matches: 3. This clone has a single count. Its antigen is not known. Regarding the study as a whole: Later analysis demonstrated an association between a missense DCLRE1C variant and TCR beta V- and J-gene trimming. Accurate prediction of most subjects' HLA-A and HLA-B alleles from TCR beta sequences was reported.

13 Jbeta primers and 60 Vbeta primers were used for the PCR. Data came from immunoSEQ multiplex PCR; TCRdb stores just in-frame clones and leaves some out. Among around 110,000 clones listed, 60% to 85% were seen once. The rearrangement links TRBV2 to TRBJ1-1; 9 positions match TRBD1. The sequenced sample consisted of PBMCs. This sequence originates from a woman between 18 and 29 years old in good health and CMV-seronegative. This chain's CDR3 is CASGTGSNTEAFF. The CDR3 region has the DNA TGTGCCAGCGGGACAGGGAGCAACACTGAAGCTTTCTTT. The whole variable domain, remainder taken from reference TRBV2 and TRBJ1-1, is EPEVTQTPSHQVTQMGQEVILRCVPISNHLYFYWYRQILGQKVEFLVSFYNNEISEKSEIFDDQFSVERPDGSNFTLKIRSTKLEDSAMYFCASGTGSNTEAFFGQGTRLTVV.